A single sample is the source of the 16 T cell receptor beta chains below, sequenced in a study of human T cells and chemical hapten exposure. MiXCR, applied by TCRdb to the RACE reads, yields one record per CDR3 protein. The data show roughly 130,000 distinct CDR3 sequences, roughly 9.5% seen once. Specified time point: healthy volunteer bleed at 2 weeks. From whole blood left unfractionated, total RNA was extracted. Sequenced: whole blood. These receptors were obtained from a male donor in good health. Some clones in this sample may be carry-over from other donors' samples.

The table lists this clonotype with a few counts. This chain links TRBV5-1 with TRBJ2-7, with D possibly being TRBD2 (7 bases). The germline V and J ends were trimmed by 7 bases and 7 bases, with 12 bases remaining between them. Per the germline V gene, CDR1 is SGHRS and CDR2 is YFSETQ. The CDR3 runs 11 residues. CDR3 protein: CASRGAREQYF. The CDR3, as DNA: TGCGCCAGCCGGGGGGCCAGGGAGCAGTACTTC.

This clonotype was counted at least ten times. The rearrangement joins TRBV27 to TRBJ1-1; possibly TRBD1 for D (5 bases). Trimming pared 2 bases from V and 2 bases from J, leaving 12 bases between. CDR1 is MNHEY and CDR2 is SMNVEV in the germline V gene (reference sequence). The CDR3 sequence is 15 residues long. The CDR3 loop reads CASSLRGGSNTEAFF. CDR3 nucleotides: TGTGCCAGCAGTTTACGGGGGGGATCTAACACTGAAGCTTTCTTT.

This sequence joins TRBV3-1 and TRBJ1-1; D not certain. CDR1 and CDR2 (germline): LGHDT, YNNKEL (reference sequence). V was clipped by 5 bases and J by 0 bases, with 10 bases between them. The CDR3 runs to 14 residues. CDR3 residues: CASSRAIMNTEAFF. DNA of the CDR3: TGTGCCAGCAGCAGGGCCATTATGAACACTGAAGCTTTCTTT.

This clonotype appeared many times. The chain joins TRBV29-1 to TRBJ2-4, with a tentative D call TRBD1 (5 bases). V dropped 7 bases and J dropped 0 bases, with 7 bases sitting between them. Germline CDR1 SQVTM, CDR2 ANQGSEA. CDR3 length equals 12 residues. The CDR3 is CSEGQAKNIQYF. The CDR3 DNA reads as TGCAGCGAAGGACAAGCCAAAAACATTCAGTACTTC.

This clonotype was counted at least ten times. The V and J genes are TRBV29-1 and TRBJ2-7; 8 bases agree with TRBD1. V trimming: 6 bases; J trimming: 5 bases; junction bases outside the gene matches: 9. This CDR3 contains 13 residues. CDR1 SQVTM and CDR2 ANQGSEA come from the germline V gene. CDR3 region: CSVDPGTGDEQYF. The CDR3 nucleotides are TGCAGCGTCGACCCCGGGACAGGTGACGAGCAGTACTTC.

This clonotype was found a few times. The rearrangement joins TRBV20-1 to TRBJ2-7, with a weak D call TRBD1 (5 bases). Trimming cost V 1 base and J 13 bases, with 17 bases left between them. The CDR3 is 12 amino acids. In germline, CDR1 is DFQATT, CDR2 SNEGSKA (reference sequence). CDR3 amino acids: CSARGRQPSQYF. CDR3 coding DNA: TGCAGTGCTAGAGGGAGACAGCCGAGTCAATACTTC.

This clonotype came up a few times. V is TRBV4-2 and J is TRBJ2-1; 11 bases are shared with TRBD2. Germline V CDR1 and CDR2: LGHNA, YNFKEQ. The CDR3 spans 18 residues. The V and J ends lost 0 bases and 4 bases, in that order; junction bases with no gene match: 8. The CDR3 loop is CASSQDPSGGLRYNEQFF. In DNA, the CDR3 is TGTGCCAGCAGCCAAGATCCTAGCGGGGGGCTACGATACAATGAGCAGTTCTTC.

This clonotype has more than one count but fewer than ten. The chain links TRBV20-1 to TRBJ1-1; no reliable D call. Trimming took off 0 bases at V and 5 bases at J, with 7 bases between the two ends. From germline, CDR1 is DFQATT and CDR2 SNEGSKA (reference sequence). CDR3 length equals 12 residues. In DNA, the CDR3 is TGCAGTGCTAGAGATCTCGGGACTGAAGCTTTCTTT. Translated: CSARDLGTEAFF.

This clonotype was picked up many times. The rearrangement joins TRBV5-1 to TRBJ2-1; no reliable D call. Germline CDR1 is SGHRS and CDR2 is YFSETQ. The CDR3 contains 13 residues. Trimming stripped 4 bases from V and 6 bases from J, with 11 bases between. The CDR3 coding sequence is TGCGCCAGCAGCAGTGATAGGGCCAATGAGCAGTTCTTC. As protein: CASSSDRANEQFF.

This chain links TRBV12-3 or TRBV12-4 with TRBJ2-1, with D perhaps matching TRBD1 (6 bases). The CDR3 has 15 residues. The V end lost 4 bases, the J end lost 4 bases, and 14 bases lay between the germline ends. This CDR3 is CASSSPGHSYNEQFF. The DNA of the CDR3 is TGTGCCAGCAGTTCTCCGGGACACTCTTACAATGAGCAGTTCTTC.

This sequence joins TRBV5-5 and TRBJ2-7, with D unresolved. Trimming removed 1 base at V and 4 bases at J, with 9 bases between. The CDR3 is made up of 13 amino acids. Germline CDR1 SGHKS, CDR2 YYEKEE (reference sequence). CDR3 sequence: CASSLNLGYEQYF. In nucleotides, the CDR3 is TGTGCCAGCAGCTTGAATCTGGGGTACGAGCAGTACTTC.

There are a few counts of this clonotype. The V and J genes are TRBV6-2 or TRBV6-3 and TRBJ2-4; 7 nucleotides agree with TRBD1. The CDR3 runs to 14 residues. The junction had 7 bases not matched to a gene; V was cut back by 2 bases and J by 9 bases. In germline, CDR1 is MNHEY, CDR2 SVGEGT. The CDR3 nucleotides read TGTGCCAGCAGTTACCCCGACAGGGCCGGCATTCAGTACTTC. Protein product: CASSYPDRAGIQYF.

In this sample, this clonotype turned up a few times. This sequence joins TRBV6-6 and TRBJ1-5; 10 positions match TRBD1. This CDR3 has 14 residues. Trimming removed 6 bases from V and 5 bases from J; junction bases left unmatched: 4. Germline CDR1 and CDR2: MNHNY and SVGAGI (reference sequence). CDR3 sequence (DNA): TGTGCCAGCAGCCGGGACAGGGGATATCAGCCCCAGCATTTT. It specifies CASSRDRGYQPQHF.

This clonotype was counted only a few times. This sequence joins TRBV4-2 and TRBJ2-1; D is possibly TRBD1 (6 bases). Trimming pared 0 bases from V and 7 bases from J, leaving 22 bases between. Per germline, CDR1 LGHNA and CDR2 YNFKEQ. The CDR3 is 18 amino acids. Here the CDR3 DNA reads TGTGCCAGCAGCCAAGAGGTTTACAGGGATCTTAGAGAGAATGAGCAGTTCTTC. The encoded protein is CASSQEVYRDLRENEQFF.

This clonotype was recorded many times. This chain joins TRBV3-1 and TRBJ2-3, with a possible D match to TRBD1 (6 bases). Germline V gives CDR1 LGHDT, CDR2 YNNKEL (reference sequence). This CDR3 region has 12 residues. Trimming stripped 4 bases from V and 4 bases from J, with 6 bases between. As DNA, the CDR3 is TGTGCCAGCAGCCGGACAGCAGATACGCAGTATTTT. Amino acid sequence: CASSRTADTQYF.

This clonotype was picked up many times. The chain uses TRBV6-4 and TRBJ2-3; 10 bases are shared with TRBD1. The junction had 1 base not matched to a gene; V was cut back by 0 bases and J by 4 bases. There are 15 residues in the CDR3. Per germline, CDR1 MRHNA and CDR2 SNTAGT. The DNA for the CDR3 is TGTGCCAGCAGTGACTCGACAGGGGGCGCAGATACGCAGTATTTT. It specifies CASSDSTGGADTQYF.